The 9 T cell receptor beta chains in this list originate from one sample, sequenced in a study of blood T cell repertoires in COVID-19. Assay: immunoSEQ multiplex PCR; the TCRdb copy retains only in-frame clones and omits some. The sample lists around 60,000 clones, approximately 91% occurring once. Sequenced: peripheral blood. The receptors were sampled from a middle-aged man with active COVID-19.

Only one count was recorded for this clone. DNA of the CDR3: TGTGCCAGCAGCCCGGGACAGGGCAATTCACCCCTCCACTTT. Encoded protein: CASSPGQGNSPLHF. The chain is built from TRBV3-1 (or the pseudogene TRBV3-2) and TRBJ1-6; 9 bases align to TRBD1. From germline, CDR1 is LGHDT and CDR2 YNNKEL (reference sequence). The CDR3 runs 14 residues. Germline trimming cut 4 bases from V and 7 bases from J; bases unmatched to any gene: 2.

V gene TRBV2 combines with J gene TRBJ1-1; D not resolved. This CDR3 contains 14 residues. Trimming pared 6 bases from V and 0 bases from J, leaving 11 bases between. Per germline, CDR1 SNHLY and CDR2 FYNNEI. CDR3 DNA sequence: TGTGCCAGCAGGTATGACGGAGTGAACACTGAAGCTTTCTTT. Amino acids: CASRYDGVNTEAFF. Full variable domain (missing parts from reference TRBV2 and TRBJ1-1): EPEVTQTPSHQVTQMGQEVILRCVPISNHLYFYWYRQILGQKVEFLVSFYNNEISEKSEIFDDQFSVERPDGSNFTLKIRSTKLEDSAMYFCASRYDGVNTEAFFGQGTRLTVV.

The CDR3 DNA sequence: TGCAGCGGGTCCCGGGCGGGGGAGACCCAGTACTTC. Encoded protein: CSGSRAGETQYF. The chain carries TRBV29-1 and TRBJ2-5; a weak D match, TRBD2 (6 bases). This CDR3 spans 12 amino acids. Germline CDR1 SQVTM, CDR2 ANQGSEA. V was clipped by 7 bases and J by 5 bases, with 14 bases between them.

This clone showed up just a few times. The chain joins TRBV11-2 to TRBJ1-5; D is perhaps TRBD1 (5 bases). This CDR3 comprises 14 residues. Germline values: CDR1 SGHAT, CDR2 FQNNGV. The ends were cut back, 3 bases at V and 7 bases at J, with 13 bases in the middle. DNA of the CDR3: TGTGCCAGCAGCTTTGGTCAGGGCCGGCAGCCCCAGCATTTT. Translated, it gives CASSFGQGRQPQHF.

V is TRBV7-9 and J is TRBJ1-1; D possibly corresponds to TRBD1 (5 bases). This CDR3 comprises 12 residues. Per germline, CDR1 SEHNR and CDR2 FQNEAQ (reference sequence). V was cut by 4 bases and J by 5 bases, with 8 bases left in between. The CDR3 reads CASSSGRTEAFF. CDR3 in DNA: TGTGCCAGCAGCTCAGGGAGGACTGAAGCTTTCTTT. The complete variable domain, with remaining parts taken from reference TRBV7-9 and TRBJ1-1, reads DTGVSQNPRHKITKRGQNVTFRCDPISEHNRLYWYRQTLGQGPEFLTYFQNEAQLEKSRLLSDRFSAERPKGSFSTLEIQRTEQGDSAMYLCASSSGRTEAFFGQGTRLTVV.

This clone has a single count. The rearrangement uses TRBV4-2 and TRBJ1-4; the D is unclear. Per the germline V gene, CDR1 is LGHNA and CDR2 is YNFKEQ. The CDR3 length is 14 residues. V was shortened by 4 bases and J by 3 bases, with 9 bases between the two germline ends. This CDR3 is CASSLEEANEKLFF. The CDR3 region has the DNA TGTGCCAGCAGCCTCGAGGAGGCTAATGAAAAACTGTTTTTT.

V and J are TRBV10-3 and TRBJ1-2; a possible D gene is TRBD1 (6 bases). Germline V lookup: CDR1 ENHRY, CDR2 SYGVKD. Trimming removed 4 bases at V and 8 bases at J, with 14 bases between. The CDR3 runs 13 residues. CDR3 amino acids: CAISVGGHGGYTF. DNA of the CDR3: TGTGCCATCAGTGTGGGGGGGCACGGGGGCTACACCTTC.

The CDR3 DNA is TGCGCCAGCAGCCTCCAGGACAGGGGAGGTCAGCCCCAGCATTTT. This encodes CASSLQDRGGQPQHF. The chain carries TRBV4-1 and TRBJ1-5; 9 nucleotides agree with TRBD1. CDR3 length equals 15 residues. V shed 4 bases and J 6 bases; nucleotides not matched to a gene: 7. Germline values: CDR1 MGHRA, CDR2 YSYEKL.

The chain has TRBV7-2 and TRBJ2-3, with 8 bases fitting TRBD1. V lost 1 base to trimming and J lost 14 bases; unmatched junction nucleotides: 2. This CDR3 region has 11 residues. Germline V gives CDR1 SGHTA, CDR2 FQGNSA. CDR3 residues: CASSLGQGMYF. The CDR3 bases are TGTGCCAGCAGCTTAGGACAGGGGATGTATTTT.